The next 32 T cell receptor beta chains were all read from a single sample in a study of cytomegalovirus exposure and HLA in healthy donors. Both 60 Vbeta primers and 13 Jbeta primers went into the PCR. Generated by immunoSEQ multiplex PCR, the TCRdb table keeps only in-frame clones and is missing some. Of roughly 170,000 clones in the sample, more than 70% were seen once. The sequencing sample was made of PBMCs. The receptors shown here come from a man aged 25-40 years in good health and CMV-seronegative.

The gene calls are TRBV27 and TRBJ2-7, with TRBD2 matching over 7 bases. The CDR3 is 14 amino acids. V was pared by 6 bases and J by 1 base, with 6 bases of the junction left unmatched. Germline CDR1 MNHEY, CDR2 SMNVEV (reference sequence). The CDR3 loop is CASRGGSISYEQYF. CDR3 DNA: TGTGCCAGCAGGGGCGGGAGTATATCCTACGAGCAGTACTTC.

V and J are TRBV7-2 and TRBJ2-1; 10 nucleotides match TRBD2. Germline V gives CDR1 SGHTA, CDR2 FQGNSA. The CDR3 consists of 15 residues. After removal of 0 bases from V and 9 bases from J, the junction contained 5 bases not matched to a gene. CDR3 nucleotide sequence: TGTGCCAGCAGCTTAGCCAGCGGGAGGGCTAGTGAGCAGTTCTTC. Protein sequence: CASSLASGRASEQFF.

About this clone itself: The junction departs from the called germline gene at one end, perhaps through a read error. The CDR3 loop is CASSEQAGQNTEAFF. CDR3 sequence (DNA): TGTGCTAGCAGCGAACAAGCAGGCCAGAACACTGAAGCTTTCTTT. The chain is built from TRBV7-7 and TRBJ1-1; D call uncertain. The germline CDR1 and CDR2 sequences are SSHAT and FNYEAQ (reference sequence). There are 15 residues in the CDR3.

The V and J genes are TRBV5-1 and TRBJ2-7, with TRBD1 identical over 9 bases. This CDR3 has 14 residues. With V trimmed by 3 bases and J by 1 base, 2 bases remained unmatched. The V gene's germline CDR1 is SGHRS and CDR2 YFSETQ. In nucleotides, the CDR3 is TGCGCCAGCAGCTACGGGACAGGGTCCTACGAGCAGTACTTC. Translation: CASSYGTGSYEQYF.

The sample holds one count of this clone. The genes are TRBV5-1 and TRBJ1-1; the match to TRBD1 covers 10 bases. Germline CDR1 and CDR2: SGHRS and YFSETQ. CDR3 length: 14 amino acids. J gave up 4 bases and V 4 bases, and 4 bases lay outside the gene matches. The CDR3 reads CASSGTGVGTEAFF. The CDR3 DNA follows: TGCGCCAGCAGCGGGACAGGGGTCGGCACTGAAGCTTTCTTT.

This chain joins TRBV5-1 and TRBJ2-2; D may be TRBD1 (6 bases). The V end lost 2 bases, the J end lost 6 bases, and 8 bases lay between the germline ends. Per the germline V gene, CDR1 is SGHRS and CDR2 is YFSETQ. The CDR3 covers 13 residues. The CDR3: CASSFPGAGELFF. CDR3 in DNA: TGCGCCAGCAGCTTTCCAGGGGCCGGGGAGCTGTTTTTT.

The rearrangement links TRBV5-1 to TRBJ2-1, with TRBD2 matching 9 bases. Germline values: CDR1 SGHRS, CDR2 YFSETQ. J lost 3 bases, V lost 5 bases, and 15 bases had no gene match. The CDR3 sequence is 18 residues long. The CDR3 region has the DNA TGCGCCAGCAGTCAAGGGGATAGCGGGAGCTTGAACTACAATGAGCAGTTCTTC. This encodes CASSQGDSGSLNYNEQFF.

This rearrangement joins TRBV28 to TRBJ1-1; TRBD1 matches at 9 bases. J gave up 2 bases and V 2 bases, and 3 bases lay outside the gene matches. Germline CDR1 reads MDHEN; CDR2 reads SYDVKM. This CDR3 contains 15 residues. The DNA for the CDR3 is TGTGCCAGCAGTTTAGGGACAGGGAGAAACACTGAAGCTTTCTTT. Protein sequence: CASSLGTGRNTEAFF.

Here the CDR3 DNA reads TGCGCCAGCAGCCAAGATCTGGGAGGTAGGGCCGATGAGCAGTTCTTC. Its protein is CASSQDLGGRADEQFF. V and J are TRBV4-1 and TRBJ2-1; tentative D call: TRBD2 (6 bases). Germline CDR1 is MGHRA and CDR2 is YSYEKL. There are 16 residues in the CDR3. The V and J ends lost 0 bases and 8 bases respectively, with 17 bases between them.

As DNA, the CDR3 is TGTGCCAGCAGGTTGACTAGCTTCGACAATGAGCAGTTCTTC. Protein: CASRLTSFDNEQFF. The chain combines TRBV7-8 with TRBJ2-1; 7 bases match TRBD2. The CDR3 loop spans 14 amino acids. Germline CDR1 reads SGHVS; CDR2 reads FQNEAQ. V shed 6 bases and J 5 bases; nucleotides not matched to a gene: 7. The whole variable domain, remainder taken from reference TRBV7-8 and TRBJ2-1, is GAGVSQSPRYKVAKRGQDVALRCDPISGHVSLFWYQQALGQGPEFLTYFQNEAQLDKSGLPSDRFFAERPEGSVSTLKIQRTQQEDSAVYLCASRLTSFDNEQFFGPGTRLTVL.

This chain connects TRBV5-1 to TRBJ2-3, with D possibly TRBD2 on 6 matching bases. Germline values: CDR1 SGHRS, CDR2 YFSETQ. This CDR3 has 13 amino acids. Trimming took off 4 bases at V and 5 bases at J, with 11 bases between the two ends. The CDR3 is CASSPAGGDTQYF. The DNA of the CDR3 is TGCGCCAGCAGCCCCGCCGGGGGAGATACGCAGTATTTT.

The chain has TRBV5-4 and TRBJ2-1; a weak D match, TRBD2 (6 bases). V lost 1 base and J 5 bases, leaving 10 bases between the germline ends. The length of the CDR3 is 14 residues. CDR1 SGHNT and CDR2 YYREEE come from the germline V gene (reference sequence). The CDR3 sequence: CASSLILAHNEQFF. DNA for the CDR3: TGTGCCAGCAGCTTGATACTAGCTCACAATGAGCAGTTCTTC. Combining the CDR3 with reference TRBV5-4 and TRBJ2-1 gives the whole variable domain ETGVTQSPTHLIKTRGQQVTLRCSSQSGHNTVSWYQQALGQGPQFIFQYYREEENGRGNFPPRFSGLQFPNYSSELNVNALELDDSALYLCASSLILAHNEQFFGPGTRLTVL.

The chain recombines TRBV29-1 with TRBJ2-3, with D perhaps TRBD1 (5 bases). Trimming left V 1 base short and J 2 bases short, with 22 bases between. This CDR3 has 18 residues. Germline CDR1 reads SQVTM; CDR2 reads ANQGSEA. The CDR3 nucleotides read TGCAGCGTTGAAGGTTCTGGGGCAGACGGAGTAACCACAGATACGCAGTATTTT. Translated, it gives CSVEGSGADGVTTDTQYF.

This chain uses TRBV29-1 with TRBJ2-3, with TRBD1 identical over 7 bases. CDR3 length equals 15 residues. Germline V gene sequence: CDR1 SQVTM, CDR2 ANQGSEA. After removal of 3 bases from V and 2 bases from J, the junction contained 8 bases not matched to a gene. The DNA for the CDR3 is TGCAGCGTTGATCGCAGGGGGTATAACACAGATACGCAGTATTTT. Amino acid sequence: CSVDRRGYNTDTQYF.

CDR3 amino acids: CASSLVTGVGNTEAFF. Written as DNA, the CDR3 is TGTGCCAGCAGTTTAGTAACAGGGGTTGGGAACACTGAAGCTTTCTTT. The V call is TRBV28, the J call TRBJ1-1; 7 bases fit TRBD1. Losses at the gene ends were 2 bases for V and 1 base for J; bases not matched to a gene: 7. Germline V gene sequence: CDR1 MDHEN, CDR2 SYDVKM. CDR3 size: 16 residues.

The CDR3 DNA follows: TGTGCCACCCGATCCTCGAGCTCCTATAATTCACCCCTCCACTTT. It codes for CATRSSSSYNSPLHF. The chain links TRBV15 to TRBJ1-6; no clear D gene. The CDR3 spans 15 residues. Deletions cut 8 bases from V and 0 bases from J, with 11 bases between. Germline assignment: CDR1 LNHNV and CDR2 YYDKDF (reference sequence).

CDR3 nucleotides: TGTGCCAGCAGCTCTTATGAAAAACTGTTTTTT. Translation gives CASSSYEKLFF. The chain couples TRBV7-2 to TRBJ1-4, with D unclear. Looked up from germline, CDR1 is SGHTA and CDR2 is FQGNSA. The CDR3 sequence is 11 residues long. Trimming removed 4 bases at V and 6 bases at J, with 3 bases between.

The chain combines TRBV7-2 with TRBJ1-2; D gene ambiguous. V lost 2 bases and J lost 4, with 14 bases in between. The CDR3 has 15 amino acids. Germline CDR1 SGHTA, CDR2 FQGNSA. Written as DNA, the CDR3 is TGTGCCAGCAGCTTAAGTTCCTTACGGGGCTATGGCTACACCTTC. Protein product: CASSLSSLRGYGYTF.

With respect to this clone: The junction and the germline gene differ at one end; a read error may be behind it. The chain is built from TRBV5-1 and TRBJ2-5; no firm D call. Germline loops: CDR1 SGHRS, CDR2 YFSETQ. This CDR3 region has 13 residues. CDR3 sequence: CASSLEPVETQYF. CDR3 in DNA: TGCGCCAGCAGTTTGGAACCGGTAGAGACCCAGTACTTC. Complete variable domain (other parts from reference TRBV5-1 and TRBJ2-5): KAGVTQTPRYLIKTRGQQVTLSCSPISGHRSVSWYQQTPGQGLQFLFEYFSETQRNKGNFPGRFSGRQFSNSRSEMNVSTLELGDSALYLCASSLEPVETQYFGPGTRLLVL.

In this sample, this clone turned up once. This rearrangement joins TRBV9 to TRBJ1-5; 9 bases match TRBD1. From germline, CDR1 is SGDLS and CDR2 YYNGEE. This CDR3 has 12 residues. J was trimmed by 11 bases and V by 3 bases; bases with no gene match: 3. This CDR3 reads CASSGRTGAQHF. CDR3 in DNA: TGTGCCAGCAGCGGACGGACAGGGGCCCAGCATTTT.

This chain joins TRBV15 and TRBJ1-2; 9 nucleotides match TRBD1. Germline assignment: CDR1 LNHNV and CDR2 YYDKDF (reference sequence). This CDR3 contains 15 residues. V lost 0 bases, J lost 6 bases, and 5 bases stayed unmatched. CDR3: CATSRDYGTGNGYTF. The CDR3, as DNA: TGTGCCACCAGCAGAGATTACGGGACAGGGAATGGCTACACCTTC.

As to this clone: The junction departs from germline at one end; a sequencing error may be responsible. The chain carries TRBV30 and TRBJ1-3, with D maybe TRBD1 (5 bases). Germline values: CDR1 GTSNPN, CDR2 SVGIG (reference sequence). The CDR3 totals 13 residues. The DNA for the CDR3 is TGTGCCTGGAGCGCCGGTGGAGGGGCCGGGTTGAATTTT. Translated, it gives CAWSAGGGAGLNF.

The chain links TRBV14 to TRBJ2-5; 10 bases are shared with TRBD2. CDR3 length equals 18 residues. The V gene's germline CDR1 is SGHDN and CDR2 FVKESK. The V gene end was trimmed by 1 base and the J gene end by 2 bases; junction bases not matched to a gene: 10. CDR3 loop: CASSQVYASGGIQETQYF. DNA of the CDR3: TGTGCCAGCAGCCAAGTTTACGCTAGCGGGGGCATACAAGAGACCCAGTACTTC.

The chain links TRBV30 to TRBJ1-4; 7 nucleotides agree with TRBD1. This CDR3 region has 14 residues. Per germline, CDR1 GTSNPN and CDR2 SVGIG (reference sequence). Trimming removed 7 bases from V and 5 bases from J; junction bases left unmatched: 10. The CDR3 here is CASGKAGGNEKLFF. The DNA of the CDR3 is TGTGCCTCGGGAAAAGCAGGGGGGAATGAAAAACTGTTTTTT.

The V call is TRBV5-4, the J call TRBJ2-7; D gene uncertain. The CDR3 loop spans 14 amino acids. Trimming shortened V by 1 base and J by 3 bases, and 11 bases separated the two germline ends. Germline V lookup: CDR1 SGHNT, CDR2 YYREEE (reference sequence). CDR3 region: CASSLQDGGYEQYF. The DNA of the CDR3 is TGTGCCAGCAGCTTGCAGGATGGTGGCTACGAGCAGTACTTC. Together with reference TRBV5-4 and TRBJ2-7, the CDR3 gives the full variable domain: ETGVTQSPTHLIKTRGQQVTLRCSSQSGHNTVSWYQQALGQGPQFIFQYYREEENGRGNFPPRFSGLQFPNYSSELNVNALELDDSALYLCASSLQDGGYEQYFGPGTRLTVT.

This chain joins TRBV30 and TRBJ1-4, with TRBD1 matching 9 bases. The CDR3 length is 13 residues. The V gene's germline CDR1 is GTSNPN and CDR2 SVGIG (reference sequence). V was pared by 5 bases and J by 7 bases, with 5 bases of the junction left unmatched. CDR3 nucleotide sequence: TGTGCCTGGGGGACAGGGTTTAGTGAAAAACTGTTTTTT. It encodes CAWGTGFSEKLFF.

The chain has TRBV5-1 and TRBJ1-4; 9 bases are shared with TRBD1. This CDR3 is 15 amino acids long. Germline V gene data show CDR1 as SGHRS and CDR2 as YFSETQ. Trimming took 4 bases from V and 7 from J; bases not matched to a gene: 8. The CDR3 is CASSRSGTGSEKLFF. CDR3 sequence (DNA): TGCGCCAGCAGCCGATCTGGGACAGGGAGTGAAAAACTGTTTTTT. The full variable domain, rest sourced from reference TRBV5-1 and TRBJ1-4, is KAGVTQTPRYLIKTRGQQVTLSCSPISGHRSVSWYQQTPGQGLQFLFEYFSETQRNKGNFPGRFSGRQFSNSRSEMNVSTLELGDSALYLCASSRSGTGSEKLFFGSGTQLSVL.

The chain links TRBV27 to TRBJ2-5, with TRBD2 matching 8 bases. The CDR3 sequence is 14 residues long. Germline lookup yields CDR1 MNHEY and CDR2 SMNVEV (reference sequence). Germline trimming cut 3 bases from V and 5 bases from J; bases unmatched to any gene: 5. The CDR3 region is CASSFSSGWETQYF. The CDR3 coding sequence is TGTGCCAGCAGTTTCTCTAGCGGGTGGGAGACCCAGTACTTC.

CDR3 in DNA: TGTGCCAGCAGCTTAATTGGACTAGCGGGAGCGGTGGTTCAAGAGACCCAGTACTTC. It encodes CASSLIGLAGAVVQETQYF. The chain joins TRBV7-6 to TRBJ2-5, with 13 bases fitting TRBD2. Losses at the gene ends were 2 bases for V and 2 bases for J; bases not matched to a gene: 11. Germline assignment: CDR1 SGHVS and CDR2 FNYEAQ. CDR3 length equals 19 residues.

The CDR3 DNA reads TGTGCCAGCACTAAAACGACGGGAGCTTCCTACGAGCAGTACTTC. The encoded protein is CASTKTTGASYEQYF. This chain connects TRBV6-5 to TRBJ2-7; TRBD2 might be the D (6 bases). The V gene lost 7 bases and the J gene lost 1 base, with 17 bases spanning the gap. Germline V lookup: CDR1 MNHEY, CDR2 SVGAGI. The CDR3 extends over 15 amino acids.

The chain couples TRBV2 to TRBJ1-2, with D possibly TRBD1 on 5 matching bases. V was clipped by 7 bases and J by 4 bases, with 16 bases between them. Germline CDR1 is SNHLY and CDR2 is FYNNEI. The CDR3 extends over 14 amino acids. CDR3 residues: CASTVRQGFYGYTF. The CDR3 DNA follows: TGTGCCAGCACAGTGAGGCAGGGATTCTATGGCTACACCTTC.

The rearrangement links TRBV23-1 to TRBJ2-3, with TRBD2 matching over 10 bases. TRBV23-1 is an ORF, with its function uncertain. The trim removed 6 bases at V and 6 bases at J, leaving 12 bases unmatched. This CDR3 is 16 amino acids long. The CDR3 spells CASSCSSGSWSDTQYF. The CDR3 nucleotides are TGCGCCAGCAGCTGTTCTAGCGGGAGCTGGTCGGATACGCAGTATTTT.